This T cell receptor beta chain stems from a study of radiotherapy plus CTLA-4 blockade in lung cancer (dated by TCRdb to 2017 to 2018). As for the study more broadly: Objective responses occurred in roughly 20% of enrolled patients, and around 29% achieved disease control. Results and caveats for the whole study, not just this receptor: Early dynamic changes in blood T cell clones, together with increased serum interferon-beta after radiation, were reported as the strongest predictors of response. After treatment with radiotherapy and ipilimumab, TCR clones that came from tumors expanded in the peripheral blood.

Focal radiation therapy combined with CTLA-4 blockade (ipilimumab) was tested in patients with chemo-refractory metastatic non-small-cell lung cancer. V sheds 1 base and J sheds 4 bases, leaving 11 bases between their ends. Looking up the germline V gene (reference sequence) yields CDR1 GTSNPN and CDR2 SVGIG. The CDR3 measures 14 amino acids from cysteine to phenylalanine. Only the CDR3 portion is preserved as DNA: 42 bases, with reading frame beginning at the first base. Remarks on this clone: The antigen it binds to is not known. No much larger clone is present one base from it, and per-base qualities are unavailable.

The method was the immunoSEQ multiplex PCR assay. The immuneACCESS repertoire file appears here via TCRdb, limited to in-frame rearrangements. These files lack a portion of the clones; in checked studies, under half of the deficit traces to unresolved V genes, and the cause of the others is not known. This sample lists some 35,000 clones; 75% to 90% were detected once. The ten largest make up about 5.3% of the sample. The sequences come from peripheral blood, collected from a patient treated with radiotherapy plus ipilimumab. The TCR was taken from a human donor with non-small cell lung cancer who had stable disease on radiotherapy plus ipilimumab. This chain joins TRBV30 to TRBJ1-3; no D gene can be assigned with confidence. The DNA sequence reads TGTGCCTGGAGTGACGGACTGCCCGGAAACACCATATATTTT. Protein translation: CAWSDGLPGNTIYF.